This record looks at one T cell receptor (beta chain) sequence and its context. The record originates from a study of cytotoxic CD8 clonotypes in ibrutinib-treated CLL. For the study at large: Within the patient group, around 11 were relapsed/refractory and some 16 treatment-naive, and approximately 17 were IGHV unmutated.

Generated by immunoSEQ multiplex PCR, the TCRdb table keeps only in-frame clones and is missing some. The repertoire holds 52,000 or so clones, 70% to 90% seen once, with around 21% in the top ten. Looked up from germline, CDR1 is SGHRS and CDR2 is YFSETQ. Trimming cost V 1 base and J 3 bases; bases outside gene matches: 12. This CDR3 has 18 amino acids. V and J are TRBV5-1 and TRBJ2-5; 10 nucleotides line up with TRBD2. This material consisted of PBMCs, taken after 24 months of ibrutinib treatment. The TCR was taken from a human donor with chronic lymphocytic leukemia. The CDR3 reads CASSLRPPGTSEKETQYF. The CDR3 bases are TGCGCCAGCAGCTTGAGGCCCCCCGGGACTAGCGAGAAAGAGACCCAGTACTTC.